This T cell receptor beta chain came from a study of CD8 T cells in ankylosing spondylitis. A few counts support this clonotype. TCRdb re-analysed the 5' RACE reads in MiXCR, keeping a single row per CDR3 protein. The table shows around 25,000 distinct CDR3 sequences, with 10% to 15% occurring only once. This CDR3 has 16 residues. Trimming removed 5 bases from V and 4 bases from J, with 17 bases in between. Germline loops: CDR1 MNHEY, CDR2 SVGAGI. Material for sequencing was blood. The clonotype originates from a male donor with ankylosing spondylitis or in good health (not recorded which). V usage is TRBV6-5 and J usage is TRBJ1-4; tentatively, D is TRBD1 (5 bases). CDR3 in DNA: TGTGCCAGCAGTCCCAGGCCCCGGGGCGGTAATGAAAAACTGTTTTTT. As protein: CASSPRPRGGNEKLFF.